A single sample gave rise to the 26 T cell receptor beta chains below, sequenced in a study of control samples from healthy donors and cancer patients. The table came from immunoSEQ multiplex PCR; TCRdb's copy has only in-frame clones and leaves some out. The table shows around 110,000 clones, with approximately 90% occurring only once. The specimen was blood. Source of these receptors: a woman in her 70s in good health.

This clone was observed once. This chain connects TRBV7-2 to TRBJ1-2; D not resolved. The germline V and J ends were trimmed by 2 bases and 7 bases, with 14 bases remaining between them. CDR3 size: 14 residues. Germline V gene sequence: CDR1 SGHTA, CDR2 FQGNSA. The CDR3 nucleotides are TGTGCCAGCAGCTTACTCACCAGCAGTGGTGGCTACACCTTC. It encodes CASSLLTSSGGYTF.

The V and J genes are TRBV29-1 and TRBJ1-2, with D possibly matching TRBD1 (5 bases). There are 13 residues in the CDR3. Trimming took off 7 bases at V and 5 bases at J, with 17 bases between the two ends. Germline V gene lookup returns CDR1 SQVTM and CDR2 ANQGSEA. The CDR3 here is CSASRAPEYGYTF. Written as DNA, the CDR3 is TGCAGCGCTTCCAGGGCCCCGGAGTATGGCTACACCTTC.

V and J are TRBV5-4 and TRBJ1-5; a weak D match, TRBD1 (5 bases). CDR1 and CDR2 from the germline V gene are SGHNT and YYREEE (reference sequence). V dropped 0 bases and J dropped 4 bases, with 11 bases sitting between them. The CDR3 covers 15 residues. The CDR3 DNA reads TGTGCCAGCAGCTTGGCCGGGGGGGAGAATCAGCCCCAGCATTTT. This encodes CASSLAGGENQPQHF.

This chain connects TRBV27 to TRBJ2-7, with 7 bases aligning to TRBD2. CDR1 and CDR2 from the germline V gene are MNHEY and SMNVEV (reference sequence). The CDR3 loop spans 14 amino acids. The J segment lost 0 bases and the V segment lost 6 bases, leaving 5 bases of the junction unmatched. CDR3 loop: CASRSGGSSYEQYF. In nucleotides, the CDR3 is TGTGCCAGCAGGTCGGGCGGGAGCTCCTACGAGCAGTACTTC.

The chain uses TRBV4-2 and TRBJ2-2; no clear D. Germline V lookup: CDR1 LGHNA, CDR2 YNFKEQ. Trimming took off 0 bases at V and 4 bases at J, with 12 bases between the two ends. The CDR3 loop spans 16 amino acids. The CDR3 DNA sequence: TGTGCCAGCAGCCAAGATGTTCGGAGAGGCACCGGGGAGCTGTTTTTT. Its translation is CASSQDVRRGTGELFF.

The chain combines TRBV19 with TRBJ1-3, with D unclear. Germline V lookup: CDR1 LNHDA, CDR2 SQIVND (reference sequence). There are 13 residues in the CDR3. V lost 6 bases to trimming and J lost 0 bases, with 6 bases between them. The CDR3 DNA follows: TGTGCCAGTAGCCGGAGCTCTGGAAACACCATATATTTT. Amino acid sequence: CASSRSSGNTIYF.

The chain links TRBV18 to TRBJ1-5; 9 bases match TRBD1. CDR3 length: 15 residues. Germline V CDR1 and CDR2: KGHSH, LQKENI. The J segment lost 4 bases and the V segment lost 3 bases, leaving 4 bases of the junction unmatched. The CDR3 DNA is TGTGCCAGCTCACCCTTGGACAGGGGAAATCAGCCCCAGCATTTT. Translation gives CASSPLDRGNQPQHF. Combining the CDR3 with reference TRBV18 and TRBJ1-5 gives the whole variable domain NAGVMQNPRHLVRRRGQEARLRCSPMKGHSHVYWYRQLPEEGLKFMVYLQKENIIDESGMPKERFSAEFPKEGPSILRIQQVVRGDSAAYFCASSPLDRGNQPQHFGDGTRLSIL.

The CDR3 DNA reads as TGTGCCAGCAGCCCAGACAGGGGGAACACTGAAGCTTTCTTT. It is translated as CASSPDRGNTEAFF. V gene TRBV4-2 combines with J gene TRBJ1-1, with TRBD1 identical over 8 bases. The V segment lost 4 bases and the J segment 1 base; nucleotides outside the gene matches: 2. The germline CDR1 and CDR2 sequences are LGHNA and YNFKEQ. CDR3 size: 14 residues.

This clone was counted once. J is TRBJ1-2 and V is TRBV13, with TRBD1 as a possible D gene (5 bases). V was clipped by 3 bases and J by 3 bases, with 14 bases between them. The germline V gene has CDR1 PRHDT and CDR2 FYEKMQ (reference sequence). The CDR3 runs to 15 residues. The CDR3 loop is CASSLEGRPHYGYTF. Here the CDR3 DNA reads TGTGCCAGCAGCTTGGAGGGGCGTCCCCACTATGGCTACACCTTC.

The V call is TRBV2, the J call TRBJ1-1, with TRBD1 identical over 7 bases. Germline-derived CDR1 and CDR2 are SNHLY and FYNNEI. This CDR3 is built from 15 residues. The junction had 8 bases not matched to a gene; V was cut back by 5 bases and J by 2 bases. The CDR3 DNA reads TGTGCCAGCAGTCCATGGACAGGAAGTAACACTGAAGCTTTCTTT. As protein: CASSPWTGSNTEAFF.

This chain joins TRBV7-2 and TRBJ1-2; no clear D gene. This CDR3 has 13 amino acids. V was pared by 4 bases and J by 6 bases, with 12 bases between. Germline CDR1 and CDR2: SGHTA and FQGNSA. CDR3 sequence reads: CASSSRAGNGYTF. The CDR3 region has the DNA TGTGCCAGCAGCTCCCGAGCGGGGAATGGCTACACCTTC. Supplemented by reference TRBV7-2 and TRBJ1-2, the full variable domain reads GAGVSQSPSNKVTEKGKDVELRCDPISGHTALYWYRQSLGQGLEFLIYFQGNSAPDKSGLPSDRFSAERTGGSVSTLTIQRTQQEDSAVYLCASSSRAGNGYTFGSGTRLTVV.

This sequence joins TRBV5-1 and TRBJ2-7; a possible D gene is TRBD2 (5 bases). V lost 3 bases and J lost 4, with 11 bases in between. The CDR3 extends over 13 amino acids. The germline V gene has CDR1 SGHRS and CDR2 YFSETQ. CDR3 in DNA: TGCGCCAGCAGCTCCCGGCGAGGGTACGAGCAGTACTTC. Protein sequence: CASSSRRGYEQYF.

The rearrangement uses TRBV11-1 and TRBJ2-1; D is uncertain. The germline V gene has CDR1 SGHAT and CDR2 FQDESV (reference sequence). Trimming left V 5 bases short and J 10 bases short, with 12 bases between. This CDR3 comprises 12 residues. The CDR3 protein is CASSPGRSEQFF. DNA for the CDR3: TGTGCCAGCAGCCCAGGACGCAGCGAGCAGTTCTTC.

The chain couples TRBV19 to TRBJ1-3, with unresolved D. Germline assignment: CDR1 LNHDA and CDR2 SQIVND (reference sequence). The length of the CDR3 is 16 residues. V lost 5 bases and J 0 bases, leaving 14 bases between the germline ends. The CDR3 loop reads CASSSSRANSGNTIYF. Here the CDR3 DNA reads TGTGCCAGTAGTTCCTCCCGGGCCAACTCTGGAAACACCATATATTTT.

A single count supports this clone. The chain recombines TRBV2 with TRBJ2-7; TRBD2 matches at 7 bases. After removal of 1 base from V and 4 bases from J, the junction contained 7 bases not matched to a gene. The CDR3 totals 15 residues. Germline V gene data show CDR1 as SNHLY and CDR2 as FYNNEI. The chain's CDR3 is CASSEGVGRVYEQYF. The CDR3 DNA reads TGTGCCAGCAGTGAAGGTGTAGGGAGGGTATACGAGCAGTACTTC.

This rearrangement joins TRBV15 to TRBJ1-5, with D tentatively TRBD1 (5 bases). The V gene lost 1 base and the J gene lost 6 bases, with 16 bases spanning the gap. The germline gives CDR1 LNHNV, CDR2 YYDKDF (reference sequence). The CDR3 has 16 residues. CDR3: CATSRVGGAQGQPQHF. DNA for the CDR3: TGTGCCACCAGCAGAGTGGGTGGGGCTCAGGGTCAGCCCCAGCATTTT.

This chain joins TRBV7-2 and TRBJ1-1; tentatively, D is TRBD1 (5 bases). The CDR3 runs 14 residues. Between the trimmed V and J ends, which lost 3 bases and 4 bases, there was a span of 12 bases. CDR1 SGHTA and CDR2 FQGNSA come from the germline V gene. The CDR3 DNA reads TGTGCCAGCAGCTTGACAGCCTCGGGCACTGAAGCTTTCTTT. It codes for CASSLTASGTEAFF.

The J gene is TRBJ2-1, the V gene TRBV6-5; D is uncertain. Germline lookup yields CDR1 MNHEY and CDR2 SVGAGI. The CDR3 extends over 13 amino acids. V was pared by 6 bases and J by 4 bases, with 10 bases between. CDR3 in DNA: TGTGCCAGCAGCTCCAGTGGGTACAATGAGCAGTTCTTC. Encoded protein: CASSSSGYNEQFF.

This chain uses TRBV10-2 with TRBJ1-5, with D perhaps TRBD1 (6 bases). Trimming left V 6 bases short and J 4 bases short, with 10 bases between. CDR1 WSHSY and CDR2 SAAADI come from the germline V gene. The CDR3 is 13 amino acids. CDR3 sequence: CASRAGENQPQHF. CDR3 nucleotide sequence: TGCGCCAGCAGAGCAGGGGAGAATCAGCCCCAGCATTTT.

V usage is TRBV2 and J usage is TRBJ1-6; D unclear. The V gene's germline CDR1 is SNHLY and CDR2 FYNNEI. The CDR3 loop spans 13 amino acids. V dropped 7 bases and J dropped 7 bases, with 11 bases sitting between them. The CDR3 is CASKTEKNSPLHF. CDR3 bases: TGTGCCAGCAAAACTGAGAAGAATTCACCCCTCCACTTT.

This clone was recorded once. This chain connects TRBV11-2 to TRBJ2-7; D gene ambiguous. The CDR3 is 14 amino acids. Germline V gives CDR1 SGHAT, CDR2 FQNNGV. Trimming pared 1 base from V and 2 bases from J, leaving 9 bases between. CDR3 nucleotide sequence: TGTGCCAGCAGCTTAGGACGGCTAGCCTACGAGCAGTACTTC. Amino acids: CASSLGRLAYEQYF.

The CDR3 coding sequence is TGTGCCAGCAGCTTAGGTTCTAGCGGGCCCGTTGAGCAGTTCTTC. Amino acids: CASSLGSSGPVEQFF. The V and J genes are TRBV7-3 and TRBJ2-1; TRBD2 agrees at 8 bases. Germline V gene data show CDR1 as SGHTA and CDR2 as FQGTGA. Trimming removed 2 bases from V and 9 bases from J; junction bases left unmatched: 9. The CDR3 spans 15 residues.

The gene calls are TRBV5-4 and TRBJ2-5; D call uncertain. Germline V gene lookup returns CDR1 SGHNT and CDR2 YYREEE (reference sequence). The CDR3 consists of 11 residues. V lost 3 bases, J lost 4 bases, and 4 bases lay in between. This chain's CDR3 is CASSYLETQYF. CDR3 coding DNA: TGTGCCAGCAGCTACTTAGAGACCCAGTACTTC.

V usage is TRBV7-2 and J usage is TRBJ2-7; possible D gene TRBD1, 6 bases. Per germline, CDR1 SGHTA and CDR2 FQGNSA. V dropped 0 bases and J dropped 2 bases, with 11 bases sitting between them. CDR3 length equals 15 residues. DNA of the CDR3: TGTGCCAGCAGCTTAGCGGGGGCCCGCCCCTACGAGCAGTACTTC. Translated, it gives CASSLAGARPYEQYF.

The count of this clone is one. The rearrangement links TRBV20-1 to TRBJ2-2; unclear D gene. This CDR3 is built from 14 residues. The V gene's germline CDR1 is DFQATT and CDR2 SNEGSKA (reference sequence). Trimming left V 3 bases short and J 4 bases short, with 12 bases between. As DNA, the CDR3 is TGCAGTGCTAGTCGCGCAGGTATCACCGGGGAGCTGTTTTTT. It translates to CSASRAGITGELFF.

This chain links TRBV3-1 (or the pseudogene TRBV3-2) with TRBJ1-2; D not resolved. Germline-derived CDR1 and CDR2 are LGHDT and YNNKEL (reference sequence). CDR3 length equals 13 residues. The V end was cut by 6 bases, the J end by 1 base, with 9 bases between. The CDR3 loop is CASSEGLNYGYTF. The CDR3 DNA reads TGTGCCAGCAGTGAAGGGCTTAACTATGGCTACACCTTC.